Below, 19 T cell receptor beta chains from the same sample are listed, as sequenced in a study of human T cells and chemical hapten exposure. This sample's time point: pre-sensitization, week 0. The treatment was: therapeutic diphenylcyclopropenone sensitization with weekly scalp DPC. Via MiXCR, TCRdb re-called the RACE reads, giving one row per CDR3 protein. The top ten clones hold roughly 1.6% of a sample with 85,000 to 130,000 distinct CDR3 sequences, more than 10% of them seen once. Material: whole blood, obtained in connection with sensitization to the hapten diphenylcyclopropenone (DPC). The receptors come from a woman in her 50s with alopecia areata. Some clones in this sample may be carry-over from other donors' samples.

This clonotype was detected many times. The CDR3 sequence: CASSVELGYEQYF. CDR3 sequence (DNA): TGTGCCAGCAGCGTAGAGTTGGGCTACGAGCAGTACTTC. The chain uses TRBV9 and TRBJ2-7; the D is unclear. The V end was cut by 0 bases, the J end by 3 bases, with 7 bases between. The CDR3 is 13 residues long. Germline assignment: CDR1 SGDLS and CDR2 YYNGEE. The full variable domain, in which reference TRBV9 and TRBJ2-7 provide the parts outside the CDR3, is DSGVTQTPKHLITATGQRVTLRCSPRSGDLSVYWYQQSLDQGLQFLIQYYNGEERAKGNILERFSAQQFPDLHSELNLSSLELGDSALYFCASSVELGYEQYFGPGTRLTVT.

Turning to this clonotype: This is likely a read error, given that the CDR3 carries no conserved phenylalanine or tryptophan at its end. This chain connects TRBV7-2 to TRBJ2-5, with TRBD1 matching over 9 bases. The germline CDR1 and CDR2 sequences are SGHTA and FQGNSA. V was clipped by 1 base and J by 1 base; unmatched bases: 4. The CDR3 sequence is 16 residues long. CDR3 residues: CASSLGGTGSQETQYS. CDR3 in DNA: TGTGCCAGCAGCTTAGGCGGGACAGGGTCCCAAGAGACCCAGTACTCC.

This chain joins TRBV18 and TRBJ2-7; perhaps TRBD1 as D (6 bases). The germline gives CDR1 KGHSH, CDR2 LQKENI. The CDR3 covers 17 residues. Trimming cost V 3 bases and J 3 bases, with 21 bases left between them. The CDR3 loop is CASSPFETDRSSYEQYF. Written as DNA, the CDR3 is TGTGCCAGCTCACCTTTCGAGACCGACAGGTCGAGCTACGAGCAGTACTTC.

There are a few counts of this clonotype. This chain uses TRBV18 with TRBJ1-1; D is unresolved. With 3 bases removed from V and 0 bases from J, the gap between germline ends came to 5 bases. CDR1 and CDR2 (germline): KGHSH, LQKENI. The CDR3 extends over 13 amino acids. The CDR3 DNA follows: TGTGCCAGCTCACCTTCCATGAACACTGAAGCTTTCTTT. It specifies CASSPSMNTEAFF.

This clonotype was found a few times. The chain employs TRBV6-2 or TRBV6-3 and TRBJ1-2; 9 bases map to TRBD1. The junction had 7 bases not matched to a gene; V was cut back by 7 bases and J by 7 bases. Germline V gene lookup returns CDR1 MNHEY and CDR2 SVGEGT. CDR3 length equals 13 residues. The CDR3 bases are TGTGCCAGCACCCAGGGGACAGGGCCTGGCTACACCTTC. Its translation is CASTQGTGPGYTF.

In its sample, this clonotype was seen a few times. The chain has TRBV19 and TRBJ2-7; 7 bases are a match to TRBD2. Per the germline V gene, CDR1 is LNHDA and CDR2 is SQIVND (reference sequence). Trimming took 9 bases from V and 2 from J; bases not matched to a gene: 7. This CDR3 has 13 residues. CDR3 loop: CASRASGTYEQYF. CDR3 in DNA: TGTGCCAGCCGGGCTAGCGGTACCTACGAGCAGTACTTC.

The chain carries TRBV13 and TRBJ2-3; 12 nucleotides match TRBD2. After removal of 5 bases from V and 4 bases from J, the junction contained 7 bases not matched to a gene. From germline, CDR1 is PRHDT and CDR2 FYEKMQ (reference sequence). This CDR3 contains 16 residues. The CDR3 bases are TGTGCCAGCAGCGTAACTAGCGGGGGGCCCGCAGATACGCAGTATTTT. Translating it yields CASSVTSGGPADTQYF.

This clonotype was found many times. The V call is TRBV7-2, the J call TRBJ2-4; TRBD1 might be the D (6 bases). V was clipped by 2 bases and J by 1 base, with 6 bases between them. CDR1 SGHTA and CDR2 FQGNSA come from the germline V gene. The CDR3 runs to 14 residues. The CDR3 reads CASSLTGAKNIQYF. The CDR3 DNA is TGTGCCAGCAGCTTAACAGGGGCCAAAAACATTCAGTACTTC.

This clonotype has a handful of counts. The V gene is TRBV6-5, the J gene TRBJ2-3; 8 nucleotides align to TRBD2. V lost 9 bases and J lost 1; bases outside the gene matches: 9. This CDR3 has 15 amino acids. Germline CDR1 MNHEY, CDR2 SVGAGI. CDR3 amino acids: CASTAGALGTDTQYF. In DNA form, the CDR3 reads TGTGCCAGTACAGCGGGAGCCCTCGGCACAGATACGCAGTATTTT.

The V call is TRBV6-2 or TRBV6-3, the J call TRBJ2-3, with TRBD2 as a possible D gene (6 bases). Germline lookup yields CDR1 MNHEY and CDR2 SVGEGT. V lost 6 bases and J lost 1, with 14 bases in between. This CDR3 contains 15 residues. The chain's CDR3 is CASRPRGGGTDTQYF. Here the CDR3 DNA reads TGTGCCAGCAGACCGCGGGGCGGGGGCACAGATACGCAGTATTTT.

This clonotype came up a few times. The chain couples TRBV6-5 to TRBJ2-7; D is perhaps TRBD2 (5 bases). CDR3 size: 15 residues. Germline V gene lookup returns CDR1 MNHEY and CDR2 SVGAGI. V lost 0 bases to trimming and J lost 4 bases, with 13 bases between them. Here the CDR3 DNA reads TGTGCCAGCAGTTACTCGGGAGTTTATGCGTACGAGCAGTACTTC. Translation: CASSYSGVYAYEQYF.

This clonotype was detected only a few times. The chain joins TRBV12-3 or TRBV12-4 to TRBJ2-2; D unresolved. V was pared by 2 bases and J by 6 bases, with 7 bases between. The CDR3 extends over 13 amino acids. CDR3 in amino acids: CASSLHRAGELFF. The CDR3 bases are TGTGCCAGCAGTTTACACCGGGCCGGGGAGCTGTTTTTT.

A few counts support this clonotype. The CDR3 is CASSRTSGRGQEQFF. CDR3 nucleotide sequence: TGTGCCAGCAGCCGTACTAGCGGGAGGGGACAGGAGCAGTTCTTC. V is TRBV12-3 or TRBV12-4 and J is TRBJ2-1; 13 bases agree with TRBD2. The CDR3 is made up of 15 amino acids. The trim removed 6 bases at V and 10 bases at J, leaving 9 bases unmatched.

This clonotype turned up a few times. V is TRBV29-1 and J is TRBJ1-1; TRBD1 might be the D (6 bases). V lost 4 bases and J lost 3, with 12 bases in between. Germline assignment: CDR1 SQVTM and CDR2 ANQGSEA. The CDR3 runs 13 residues. Written as DNA, the CDR3 is TGCAGCGTTGCGAACAGGGAGTACACTGAAGCTTTCTTT. Translating gives CSVANREYTEAFF.

The chain links TRBV6-1 to TRBJ1-1, with D uncertain. Germline-derived CDR1 and CDR2 are MNHNS and SASEGT. The CDR3 runs to 14 residues. Trimming pared 7 bases from V and 1 base from J, leaving 13 bases between. CDR3 coding DNA: TGTGCCAGCACCTACCTGCCTGGGAACACTGAAGCTTTCTTT. As protein: CASTYLPGNTEAFF.

The rearrangement joins TRBV7-9 to TRBJ2-3; D may correspond to TRBD1 or TRBD2 (6 bases each). The ends were cut back, 5 bases at V and 4 bases at J, with 25 bases in the middle. Per the germline V gene, CDR1 is SEHNR and CDR2 is FQNEAQ (reference sequence). The CDR3 totals 18 residues. The CDR3 protein is CASSRDNRDWGRSDTQYF. DNA of the CDR3: TGTGCCAGCAGCCGTGACAACAGGGACTGGGGTAGATCAGATACGCAGTATTTT.

The table lists this clonotype with a few counts. This chain links TRBV19 with TRBJ2-6, with 7 bases lining up with TRBD1. Germline V gene lookup returns CDR1 LNHDA and CDR2 SQIVND (reference sequence). The CDR3 consists of 19 residues. V was clipped by 4 bases and J by 0 bases; unmatched bases: 12. As DNA, the CDR3 is TGTGCCAGTAGTACTTACAGGGGATCGAATCCCTCTGGGGCCAACGTCCTGACTTTC. Protein: CASSTYRGSNPSGANVLTF. The variable domain in full, completed from reference TRBV19 and TRBJ2-6, reads DGGITQSPKYLFRKEGQNVTLSCEQNLNHDAMYWYRQDPGQGLRLIYYSQIVNDFQKGDIAEGYSVSREKKESFPLTVTSAQKNPTAFYLCASSTYRGSNPSGANVLTFGAGSRLTVL.

This sequence joins TRBV12-5 and TRBJ1-1; perhaps TRBD1 as D (6 bases). CDR1 is LGHNT and CDR2 is FRNRAP in the germline V gene. This CDR3 region has 13 residues. Trimming stripped 2 bases from V and 3 bases from J, with 7 bases between. The CDR3: CASGLSGDTEAFF. Written as DNA, the CDR3 is TGTGCTAGTGGTTTGTCAGGGGACACTGAAGCTTTCTTT.

The rearrangement uses TRBV19 and TRBJ2-7; D is undetermined. Trimming removed 7 bases at V and 2 bases at J, with 15 bases between. Germline CDR1 is LNHDA and CDR2 is SQIVND (reference sequence). The CDR3 is 14 residues long. The CDR3 DNA reads as TGTGCCAGTACAGATTCACAGCTGACCTACGAGCAGTACTTC. Amino acids: CASTDSQLTYEQYF.